The present T cell receptor (beta chain) was sequenced within a study of blood T cell repertoires in COVID-19. About the research overall: Sources were T cells, B-cell-depleted T cells, or PBMCs; the material itself was cDNA or gDNA.

Sequencing used immunoSEQ multiplex PCR; TCRdb keeps in-frame clones, though not all of them. The sample lists some 46,000 clones; roughly 68% were seen once. The source is a man older than 75 with acute or convalescent COVID-19. The specimen sequenced was peripheral blood.

The CDR3 loop is CASRRTGSEEEQYF. The CDR3 region has the DNA TGTGCCAGCAGGCGGACAGGCTCGGAAGAGGAGCAGTACTTC. The chain uses TRBV25-1 and TRBJ2-7; TRBD1 agrees at 7 bases. CDR1 MGHDK and CDR2 SYGVNS come from the germline V gene. The CDR3 contains 14 residues. V dropped 6 bases and J dropped 7; count of bases not matched to a gene: 12.